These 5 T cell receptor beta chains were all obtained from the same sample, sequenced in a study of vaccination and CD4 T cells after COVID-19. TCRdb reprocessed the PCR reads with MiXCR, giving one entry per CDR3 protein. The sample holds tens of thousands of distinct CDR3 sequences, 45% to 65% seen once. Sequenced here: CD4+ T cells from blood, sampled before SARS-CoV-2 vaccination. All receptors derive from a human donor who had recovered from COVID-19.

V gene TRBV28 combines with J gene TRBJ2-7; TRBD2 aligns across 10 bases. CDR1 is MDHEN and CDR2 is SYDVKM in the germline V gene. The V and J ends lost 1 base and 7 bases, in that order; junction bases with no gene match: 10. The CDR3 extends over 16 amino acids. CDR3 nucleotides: TGTGCCAGCAGTTTATACGTGAGCGGGAGGGCCGGGGAGCAGTACTTC. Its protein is CASSLYVSGRAGEQYF. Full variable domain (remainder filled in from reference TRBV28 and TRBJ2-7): DVKVTQSSRYLVKRTGEKVFLECVQDMDHENMFWYRQDPGLGLRLIYFSYDVKMKEKGDIPEGYSVSREKKERFSLILESASTNQTSMYLCASSLYVSGRAGEQYFGPGTRLTVT.

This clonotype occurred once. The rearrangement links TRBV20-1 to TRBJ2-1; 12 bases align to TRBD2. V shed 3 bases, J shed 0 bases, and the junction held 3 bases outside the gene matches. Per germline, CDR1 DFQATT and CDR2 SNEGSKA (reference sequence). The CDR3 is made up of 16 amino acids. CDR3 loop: CSARRTSGASYNEQFF. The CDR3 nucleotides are TGCAGTGCTAGGCGGACTAGCGGGGCCTCCTACAATGAGCAGTTCTTC.

The CDR3 is CASSPPRGAGRLAGLTGELFF. The CDR3 nucleotides read TGTGCCAGCTCACCACCCCGAGGGGCAGGTAGACTAGCGGGACTCACCGGGGAGCTGTTTTTT. The genes are TRBV18 and TRBJ2-2; TRBD2 matches 11 bases. Germline values: CDR1 KGHSH, CDR2 LQKENI. The V and J ends lost 0 bases and 4 bases, in that order; junction bases with no gene match: 16. The length of the CDR3 is 21 residues.

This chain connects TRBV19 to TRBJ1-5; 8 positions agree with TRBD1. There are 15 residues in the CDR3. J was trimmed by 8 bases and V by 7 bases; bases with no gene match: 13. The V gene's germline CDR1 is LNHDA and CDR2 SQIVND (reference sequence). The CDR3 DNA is TGTGCCAGTACCAATCGGGCAGGGGGCGGGGAGCCCCAGCATTTT. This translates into CASTNRAGGGEPQHF.

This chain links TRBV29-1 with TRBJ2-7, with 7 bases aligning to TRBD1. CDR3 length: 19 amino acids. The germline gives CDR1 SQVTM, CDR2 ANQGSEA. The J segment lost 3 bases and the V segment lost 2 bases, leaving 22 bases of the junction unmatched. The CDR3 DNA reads TGCAGCGTTGAACCCCCGGGACAGTTGGAAACTTCTCTAAACTACGAGCAGTACTTC. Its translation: CSVEPPGQLETSLNYEQYF.